The 26 T cell receptor beta chains given below trace back to one sample, sequenced in a study of molecular identifiers for immune sequencing clone quantification. From the PCR reads, TCRdb called clonotypes with MiXCR, one entry per CDR3 protein. The sample has some 590,000 distinct CDR3 sequences; 25% are singletons. Sequences were obtained from naive CD8+ T cells from blood, with Jurkat cell RNA spiked in. Regarding subset: FACS-sorted CD8+CD4-CCR7+CD45RA+ naive T cells. The receptors were gathered from a human donor in good health. Some libraries in this study had Jurkat cell RNA spiked in.

This clonotype was counted a few times. The V and J genes are TRBV6-1 and TRBJ2-7; D is perhaps TRBD1 or TRBD2 (6 bases each). Germline V gene lookup returns CDR1 MNHNS and CDR2 SASEGT. V was shortened by 6 bases and J by 2 bases, with 17 bases between the two germline ends. The CDR3 runs to 15 residues. CDR3: CASREGGFYPYEQYF. In DNA form, the CDR3 reads TGTGCCAGCAGAGAGGGGGGATTCTATCCCTACGAGCAGTACTTC.

The chain has TRBV7-9 and TRBJ2-7, with TRBD1 matching 8 bases. This CDR3 comprises 16 residues. With V trimmed by 1 base and J by 4 bases, 9 bases remained unmatched. Germline V gene sequence: CDR1 SEHNR, CDR2 FQNEAQ (reference sequence). The CDR3 loop reads CASSLEWPGGGYEQYF. CDR3 in DNA: TGTGCCAGCAGCTTAGAGTGGCCAGGGGGCGGGTACGAGCAGTACTTC. The variable domain in full, completed from reference TRBV7-9 and TRBJ2-7, reads DTGVSQNPRHKITKRGQNVTFRCDPISEHNRLYWYRQTLGQGPEFLTYFQNEAQLEKSRLLSDRFSAERPKGSFSTLEIQRTEQGDSAMYLCASSLEWPGGGYEQYFGPGTRLTVT.

Comment on this clonotype: This may arise from a read error, as a much more abundant clone is one base away. This sequence joins TRBV6-5 and TRBJ1-4; no clear D gene. The CDR3 consists of 15 residues. Per germline, CDR1 MNHEY and CDR2 SVGAGI. CDR3 sequence: CASSPSTATNERLFF. For the CDR3, the DNA is TGTGCCAGCAGTCCCTCAACGGCAACTAATGAAAGACTGTTTTTT.

This clonotype was observed a single time. This sequence joins TRBV7-6 and TRBJ1-4; D is perhaps TRBD1 (6 bases). With 5 bases removed from V and 7 bases from J, the gap between germline ends came to 14 bases. In germline, CDR1 is SGHVS, CDR2 FNYEAQ. CDR3 length equals 14 residues. In nucleotides, the CDR3 is TGTGCCAGCAGCAACAGGGCAATCAGTGAAAAACTGTTTTTT. Translation: CASSNRAISEKLFF.

The chain uses TRBV6-1 and TRBJ1-1, with D hard to call. Deletions cut 9 bases from V and 7 bases from J, with 9 bases between. This CDR3 region has 10 residues. CDR1 and CDR2 from the germline V gene are MNHNS and SASEGT. For the CDR3, the DNA is TGTGCCAGTGACCAAGTTGAAGCTTTCTTT. Amino acids: CASDQVEAFF.

The rearrangement joins TRBV20-1 to TRBJ1-6; D unresolved. V lost 0 bases to trimming and J lost 5 bases, with 11 bases between them. This CDR3 is built from 15 residues. Germline V gene lookup returns CDR1 DFQATT and CDR2 SNEGSKA (reference sequence). CDR3 coding DNA: TGCAGTGCTAGAGATGAGAGGTTAAATAATTCACCCCTCCACTTT. Translated: CSARDERLNNSPLHF.

The V call is TRBV6-2 or TRBV6-3, the J call TRBJ2-5; TRBD2 agrees at 7 bases. This CDR3 comprises 15 residues. The germline gives CDR1 MNHEY, CDR2 SVGEGT. J gave up 1 base and V 7 bases, and 9 bases lay outside the gene matches. Here the CDR3 reads CASKWLAEPQETQYF. The CDR3 coding sequence is TGTGCCAGCAAGTGGCTAGCGGAACCCCAAGAGACCCAGTACTTC.

Regarding this clonotype: The missing conserved phenylalanine or tryptophan at the end of this CDR3 makes a read error likely. V usage is TRBV7-8 and J usage is TRBJ1-2; D unresolved. V lost 5 bases and J lost 6, with 16 bases in between. This CDR3 comprises 14 residues. Germline CDR1 SGHVS, CDR2 FQNEAQ. The chain's CDR3 is CASSPLAFLDGYTY. In DNA form, the CDR3 reads TGTGCCAGCAGCCCACTAGCCTTTTTGGATGGCTACACCTAC.

The table lists this clonotype with a few counts. The junction and the germline gene differ at one end; a read error may be behind it. The chain carries TRBV3-1 and TRBJ1-5; no definite D call. The CDR3 contains 15 residues. Germline-derived CDR1 and CDR2 are LGHDT and YNNKEL (reference sequence). The CDR3 loop reads CASSQDYNGNRPQHF. CDR3 DNA sequence: TGTGCCAGCAGCCAAGACTACAATGGCAATCGGCCCCAGCATTTT.

As for this clonotype: A clone one base away is much larger, so this may be a read error. The V and J genes are TRBV7-3 and TRBJ2-7, with 9 bases lining up with TRBD1. CDR3 size: 15 residues. Trimming took 8 bases from V and 2 from J; bases not matched to a gene: 10. Germline V gene data show CDR1 as SGHTA and CDR2 as FQGTGA. The CDR3 sequence is CASCLGTGPTYEQYF. The DNA of the CDR3 is TGTGCCAGCTGCCTCGGGACAGGGCCCACCTACGAGCAGTACTTC.

The sample holds many counts of this clonotype. The chain has TRBV4-1 and TRBJ2-3; D is tentatively TRBD1 or TRBD2 (6 bases each). CDR1 is MGHRA and CDR2 is YSYEKL in the germline V gene. Trimming left V 3 bases short and J 1 base short, with 11 bases between. This CDR3 region has 15 residues. The CDR3, as DNA: TGCGCCAGCAGCCAGGGGGGCACGGGCACAGATACGCAGTATTTT. As protein: CASSQGGTGTDTQYF.

The chain is built from TRBV3-1 and TRBJ2-6; TRBD2 is a possible D gene (5 bases). The length of the CDR3 is 17 residues. The germline gives CDR1 LGHDT, CDR2 YNNKEL (reference sequence). Trimming pared 4 bases from V and 1 base from J, leaving 14 bases between. This CDR3 is CASSPDLRVSGANVLTF. CDR3 nucleotides: TGTGCCAGCAGCCCGGACTTAAGGGTATCTGGGGCCAACGTCCTGACTTTC.

In its sample, this clonotype was seen a few times. The chain is built from TRBV6-5 and TRBJ2-5; TRBD1 matches at 7 bases. The V gene's germline CDR1 is MNHEY and CDR2 SVGAGI. J was trimmed by 1 base and V by 5 bases; bases with no gene match: 7. CDR3 length equals 15 residues. The CDR3 sequence is CASSLSGQTQETQYF. The CDR3 DNA is TGTGCCAGCAGTCTGTCGGGACAGACCCAAGAGACCCAGTACTTC.

This clonotype was counted many times. V usage is TRBV4-3 and J usage is TRBJ1-1; D remains ambiguous. The V end was cut by 0 bases, the J end by 6 bases, with 8 bases between. The germline gives CDR1 LGHNA, CDR2 YSLEER. This CDR3 spans 13 amino acids. CDR3 sequence reads: CASSQDGVAEAFF. The CDR3 nucleotides are TGCGCCAGCAGCCAAGATGGGGTGGCTGAAGCTTTCTTT.

With respect to this clonotype: It may be a read error: a sequence one base away is much more abundant. The J gene is TRBJ2-7, the V gene TRBV5-6; D perhaps matches TRBD2 (6 bases). Germline CDR1 and CDR2: SGHDT and YYEEEE. The CDR3 is made up of 13 amino acids. Trimming left V 4 bases short and J 4 bases short, with 12 bases between. CDR3 coding DNA: TGTGCCAGCAGCCTCCGCGGGGAGTACGAGCAGTACTTC. Amino acids: CASSLRGEYEQYF.

This clonotype has a count of ten or more. This chain joins TRBV5-1 and TRBJ2-7; 9 bases are a match to TRBD2. Germline V gives CDR1 SGHRS, CDR2 YFSETQ. This CDR3 spans 17 amino acids. J was trimmed by 6 bases and V by 1 base; bases with no gene match: 14. The CDR3 region is CASSLPRPKREATEQYF. The CDR3, as DNA: TGCGCCAGCAGCTTGCCGAGACCCAAGCGGGAGGCCACCGAGCAGTACTTC.

Worth noting for this clonotype: One base away lies a much larger clone, so this may be a sequencing read error. The V gene is TRBV5-3, the J gene TRBJ2-7; TRBD1 is a possible D gene (6 bases). TRBV5-3 is recorded as an ORF, its role being uncertain. V lost 8 bases to trimming and J lost 5 bases, with 23 bases between them. The CDR3 runs 15 residues. CDR3 sequence reads: CASNLALRGFHEQYF. In nucleotides, the CDR3 is TGTGCCAGCAACTTGGCGCTCAGGGGATTCCACGAGCAGTACTTC.

This chain uses TRBV5-1 with TRBJ2-7; 9 bases are a match to TRBD2. CDR3 length: 17 residues. The germline V gene encodes CDR1 SGHRS and CDR2 YFSETQ. Trimming cost V 2 bases and J 2 bases; bases outside gene matches: 11. The CDR3 sequence is CASSFTSTSGITYEQYF. In DNA, the CDR3 is TGCGCCAGCAGCTTTACATCGACTAGCGGTATAACCTACGAGCAGTACTTC.

This clonotype showed up just a few times. The V gene is TRBV4-3, the J gene TRBJ2-2; 7 nucleotides align to TRBD2. Germline V gives CDR1 LGHNA, CDR2 YSLEER. The CDR3 has 15 amino acids. Trimming at V came to 4 bases and at J to 5 bases, leaving 7 bases not matched to a gene. DNA for the CDR3: TGCGCCAGCAGCCCGGGACTACGCTGGACCGGGGAGCTGTTTTTT. Its protein is CASSPGLRWTGELFF.

The chain couples TRBV7-9 to TRBJ2-5; the D call may be TRBD1 or TRBD2 (5 bases each). Germline CDR1 and CDR2: SEHNR and FQNEAQ (reference sequence). The CDR3 contains 17 residues. V gave up 5 bases and J gave up 0 bases, with 19 bases separating them. CDR3 nucleotide sequence: TGTGCCAGCAGCCCCCAACCGGGACGCCTGTACCAAGAGACCCAGTACTTC. This translates into CASSPQPGRLYQETQYF. The whole variable domain, remainder taken from reference TRBV7-9 and TRBJ2-5, is DTGVSQNPRHKITKRGQNVTFRCDPISEHNRLYWYRQTLGQGPEFLTYFQNEAQLEKSRLLSDRFSAERPKGSFSTLEIQRTEQGDSAMYLCASSPQPGRLYQETQYFGPGTRLLVL.

This clonotype was observed many times. This chain links TRBV5-8 with TRBJ2-2; 12 bases fit TRBD1. The CDR3 is 18 amino acids. The germline gives CDR1 SGHTS, CDR2 YDEGEE. V trimming: 3 bases; J trimming: 4 bases; junction bases outside the gene matches: 10. Here the CDR3 reads CASSSGTGGVRVTGELFF. In nucleotides, the CDR3 is TGTGCCAGCAGCTCCGGGACAGGGGGCGTTCGGGTCACCGGGGAGCTGTTTTTT.

Concerning this clonotype itself: A much larger clone lies one base from this, so it may be a read error. The rearrangement joins TRBV20-1 to TRBJ2-7; D not certain. Germline assignment: CDR1 DFQATT and CDR2 SNEGSKA (reference sequence). This CDR3 has 10 amino acids. This chain's CDR3 is CSAVLYEQHF. CDR3 in DNA: TGCAGTGCGGTATTGTACGAGCAGCACTTC.

This clonotype was recorded at least ten times. The chain employs TRBV5-6 and TRBJ2-7, with D hard to call. The V gene lost 0 bases and the J gene lost 2 bases, with 6 bases spanning the gap. The V gene's germline CDR1 is SGHDT and CDR2 YYEEEE. The CDR3 loop spans 13 amino acids. CDR3 nucleotides: TGTGCCAGCAGCTTGGGAGTCCCCTACGAGCAGTACTTC. Translating gives CASSLGVPYEQYF.

This clonotype has at least ten counts. The rearrangement uses TRBV7-2 and TRBJ1-1; D is possibly TRBD1 (5 bases). The CDR3 is 14 amino acids. V lost 4 bases and J 2 bases, leaving 11 bases between the germline ends. Germline V lookup: CDR1 SGHTA, CDR2 FQGNSA. The CDR3 DNA is TGTGCCAGCAGCTCGGGGGATAGCAACACTGAAGCTTTCTTT. Protein product: CASSSGDSNTEAFF.

Ten or more counts support this clonotype. The chain has TRBV30 and TRBJ1-2; 8 bases line up with TRBD1. This CDR3 region has 14 residues. Germline CDR1 and CDR2: GTSNPN and SVGIG (reference sequence). V lost 0 bases and J lost 7; bases outside the gene matches: 7. CDR3 residues: CAWSVSTGDFGYTF. CDR3 DNA: TGTGCCTGGAGTGTATCGACAGGGGATTTTGGCTACACCTTC.

V is TRBV14 and J is TRBJ2-7; 7 nucleotides align to TRBD1. The CDR3 is 16 residues long. J was trimmed by 5 bases and V by 2 bases; bases with no gene match: 12. Germline loops: CDR1 SGHDN, CDR2 FVKESK. DNA for the CDR3: TGTGCCAGCAGCCAACACTCCGGGACAGCGTGGGACGAGCAGTACTTC. This translates into CASSQHSGTAWDEQYF.